A single T cell receptor beta chain is shown here with its context. The specificity of this receptor is unknown. Nothing much larger sits one base from this clone, and base qualities are not available. The cysteine opens and the phenylalanine closes a CDR3 of 14 amino acids. Just the 42-base CDR3 DNA is kept, in frame starting at base 1. Germline trimming: 2 bases from V, 2 bases from J; junction bases outside gene matches: 3. Via the germline V gene (reference sequence), CDR1 is DFQATT and CDR2 SNEGSKA. TRB repertoires were amplified using roughly 220-550 ng of genomic DNA isolated from blood. The data were produced on an Illumina MiSeq. Multiplex PCR with BIOMED2 TRB-A/B primer pools was used to amplify the TRB rearrangements. Illumina-compatible adapters and 7-nucleotide sample barcodes were attached to the amplicons through two consecutive PCRs. Phusion HS II polymerase was used for all library PCRs. Amplicons were purified from gel with the NucleoSpin Gel and PCR Clean-up kit, quantified on Qubit, and pooled at about 4 nM. Before Illumina next-generation sequencing, the quality of the amplicon pool was assessed on an Agilent 2100 Bioanalyzer. Concerning the study's data processing: MiXCR 3.0.8 with the default MiXCR reference library was used to annotate TRB rearrangements. Non-productive reads and sequences with fewer than 2 reads were excluded, and each unique CDR3 nucleotide sequence counted as one clone. Clonality, diversity, richness and V-J gene usage were computed in R 3.5.1. GLIPH2 was used to cluster TCRs based on CDR3 similarity, and OLGA was used to calculate the generation probabilities. GLIPH2 clusters were kept only if they contained at least four unique TCR clonotypes found in at least three individuals. TCRdb's own reprocessing of the public reads used fastp at Q25 and MiXCR and kept productive beta chains. Identical CDR3 protein sequences are pooled into one entry, listed with their most common genes and DNA. In this record, the V and J calls reflect TCRdb's handling and not the investigators' own analysis. In all, the sample holds 14,000 to 15,000 distinct CDR3 sequences, and roughly 31% of those were seen once. The top ten hold roughly 1.2% of the sample.

The sample belongs to a study of T and B cells in COVID-19 patients (dated by TCRdb to the early 2020s). The study in broad terms: Using TRB and IGH repertoire sequencing of peripheral blood, the study characterized adaptive immunity in COVID-19 patients who had active infection or had recovered. A recovered cohort was made up of roughly 18 patients contributing approximately 20 samples, mostly after mild to moderate COVID-19 managed as outpatients. Patients in the recovered cohort had a median age of around 36 years, compared with 67 years for patients in the active-infection cohort. Critical illness requiring mechanical ventilation or ECMO was present in about 55% of the roughly 20 patients in the active-infection cohort. Comorbidities linked to unfavorable COVID-19 outcome were present in about 90% of the 20 patients in the active-infection cohort. The TCR and BCR sequence repository comprised 37 patients and roughly 69 time points, with over 7 million TCR sequences analysed. A couple of patients were included in both the recovered and active cohorts because samples were available from active disease and after recovery. An age-matched reference group of approximately 39 healthy donors negative for COVID-19 antibodies served as the comparison for repertoire analyses. Up to roughly 10 follow-up blood samples were collected per patient, with some samples spanning different disease stages in the same individual.

Findings and caveats that apply to the study as a whole: The cohort was considered too small to assess HLA contributions to COVID-19 susceptibility or severity. A total of 2,000 to 3,000 exclusive TCR clusters, including a few dozen low-pGen clusters, were found in the recovered cohort. In active COVID-19, TRB repertoires were highly clonal, while at recovery, diversity and richness increased above the levels seen in healthy donors. Blood samples from mildly ill patients during symptoms and early samples from severe cases were scarce. Specific T cell subsets (CD4+/Treg/CD8+) and sorted SARS-CoV-2-responsive or tetramer+ T cells had not yet been sequenced, and these experiments were ongoing. TRBV/TRBJ gene usage was reported as strongly skewed in patients with COVID-19. The reported TCR clusters were said to need prospective validation before any clinical use.

The rearranged chain carries TRBV20-1 and TRBJ2-3; TRBD2 agrees with 8 junctional bases. The TCR sequence derives from a human donor who had recovered from COVID-19. Sequencing input: blood. The nucleotide sequence reads as follows: TGCAGTGCTAGATTAGCGGGAAACACAGATACGCAGTATTTT. It encodes CSARLAGNTDTQYF.